The 17 T cell receptor beta chains given below trace back to one sample, sequenced in a study of blood T cell repertoires in COVID-19. This table comes from immunoSEQ multiplex PCR, and its TCRdb copy is limited to in-frame clones, with some not included. The top ten clones hold 15% to 20% of a sample with some 40,000 clones, about nine tenths of them seen once. Source material: peripheral blood. The receptors stem from a man between 65 and 85 years old with acute or convalescent COVID-19.

This rearrangement joins TRBV27 to TRBJ2-2; possible D gene TRBD2, 6 bases. The CDR3 is 18 amino acids. Germline V gene sequence: CDR1 MNHEY, CDR2 SMNVEV (reference sequence). The ends were cut back, 3 bases at V and 8 bases at J, with 25 bases in the middle. The CDR3 spells CASSLTPLGRVGLGELFF. The CDR3 nucleotides are TGTGCCAGCAGTTTGACCCCGCTTGGCAGGGTAGGACTAGGGGAGCTGTTTTTT.

This chain joins TRBV7-9 and TRBJ2-3, with 12 bases fitting TRBD2. V shed 5 bases, J shed 4 bases, and the junction held 7 bases outside the gene matches. The germline gives CDR1 SEHNR, CDR2 FQNEAQ (reference sequence). The CDR3 runs 16 residues. The chain's CDR3 is CASSLTLAGGADTQYF. For the CDR3, the DNA is TGTGCCAGCAGCCTTACGCTAGCGGGAGGGGCAGATACGCAGTATTTT.

The chain joins TRBV3-1 (or the pseudogene TRBV3-2) to TRBJ1-1, with no clear D. Germline lookup yields CDR1 LGHDT and CDR2 YNNKEL (reference sequence). CDR3 length equals 15 residues. With 0 bases removed from V and 3 bases from J, the gap between germline ends came to 11 bases. The DNA for the CDR3 is TGTGCCAGCAGCCAAGAACCGGGAGGGTACACTGAAGCTTTCTTT. It codes for CASSQEPGGYTEAFF.

J is TRBJ2-1 and V is TRBV7-3; 11 nucleotides agree with TRBD1. The CDR3 has 15 amino acids. Per germline, CDR1 SGHTA and CDR2 FQGTGA. The junction had 3 bases not matched to a gene; V was cut back by 0 bases and J by 8 bases. The CDR3 DNA follows: TGTGCCAGCAGCTTAACGGACAGGGGGCTTGATGAGCAGTTCTTC. As protein: CASSLTDRGLDEQFF.

The chain carries TRBV6-5 and TRBJ1-5, with unresolved D. Trimming left V 0 bases short and J 0 bases short, with 6 bases between. Germline CDR1 reads MNHEY; CDR2 reads SVGAGI. The CDR3 is 15 amino acids. The CDR3 coding sequence is TGTGCCAGCAGTTACTCACAGAATAGCAATCAGCCCCAGCATTTT. Protein product: CASSYSQNSNQPQHF.

The rearrangement links TRBV7-2 to TRBJ1-1, with D perhaps TRBD1 (5 bases). The CDR3 has 15 amino acids. Germline V CDR1 and CDR2: SGHTA, FQGNSA. Trimming stripped 1 base from V and 0 bases from J, with 9 bases between. The CDR3 DNA reads as TGTGCCAGCAGCTTAGGGGCAGGGATGAACACTGAAGCTTTCTTT. Translated: CASSLGAGMNTEAFF.

The chain couples TRBV14 to TRBJ2-7; 11 positions agree with TRBD2. Germline loops: CDR1 SGHDN, CDR2 FVKESK. The length of the CDR3 is 15 residues. With 4 bases clipped from V and 3 bases from J, the junction kept 5 bases outside the gene matches. The CDR3 DNA reads as TGTGCCAGCAGCCCGTCACTAGCGGGAGTCTACGAGCAGTACTTC. As protein: CASSPSLAGVYEQYF.

The CDR3, as DNA: TGTGCCGCCGGGGGATTGGGTGGACAGGGGTTCGAGCAGTACTTC. It translates to CAAGGLGGQGFEQYF. This chain uses TRBV21-1 with TRBJ2-7; the table's D call TRBD1 went unverified against the DNA. TRBV21-1 is classified as a pseudogene. This CDR3 has 15 amino acids.

This rearrangement joins TRBV29-1 to TRBJ2-6, with D uncertain. Trimming pared 3 bases from V and 3 bases from J, leaving 12 bases between. Germline lookup yields CDR1 SQVTM and CDR2 ANQGSEA. This CDR3 comprises 15 residues. CDR3 in amino acids: CSVDSLAVGANVLTF. The CDR3, as DNA: TGCAGCGTTGATTCCCTGGCGGTTGGGGCCAACGTCCTGACTTTC.

This clone is a singleton in its sample. The chain combines TRBV18 with TRBJ2-1; 7 bases match TRBD2. CDR1 and CDR2 (germline): KGHSH, LQKENI. The CDR3 is 12 amino acids. The J segment lost 14 bases and the V segment lost 1 base, leaving 5 bases of the junction unmatched. CDR3 sequence: CASSPQRDGEFF. The CDR3 coding sequence is TGTGCCAGCTCACCACAGCGGGATGGGGAGTTCTTC.

This sequence joins TRBV4-3 and TRBJ1-4, with 8 bases fitting TRBD1. From germline, CDR1 is LGHNA and CDR2 YSLEER. The CDR3 has 20 residues. With V trimmed by 0 bases and J by 0 bases, 12 bases remained unmatched. CDR3 sequence reads: CASSQDLGQGELATNEKLFF. The CDR3 region has the DNA TGCGCCAGCAGCCAAGATCTTGGACAGGGCGAATTGGCAACTAATGAAAAACTGTTTTTT.

The chain couples TRBV24-1 to TRBJ1-5; D remains unclear. The germline V gene has CDR1 KGHDR and CDR2 SFDVKD. CDR3 length: 12 amino acids. V lost 8 bases and J lost 5, with 9 bases in between. The CDR3 bases are TGTGCCACCACTGACGGGGATCAGCCCCAGCATTTT. Its protein is CATTDGDQPQHF.

This sequence joins TRBV11-2 and TRBJ1-4; 7 nucleotides match TRBD1. The CDR3 has 14 amino acids. The J segment lost 5 bases and the V segment lost 5 bases, leaving 5 bases of the junction unmatched. Germline CDR1 reads SGHAT; CDR2 reads FQNNGV. The CDR3 nucleotides read TGTGCCAGCAGCCTGGACAGGTGGAATGAAAAACTGTTTTTT. Translated: CASSLDRWNEKLFF. The whole variable domain, remainder taken from reference TRBV11-2 and TRBJ1-4, is EAGVAQSPRYKIIEKRQSVAFWCNPISGHATLYWYQQILGQGPKLLIQFQNNGVVDDSQLPKDRFSAERLKGVDSTLKIQPAKLEDSAVYLCASSLDRWNEKLFFGSGTQLSVL.

This sequence joins TRBV19 and TRBJ1-5, with TRBD1 matching over 8 bases. The CDR3 runs to 13 residues. The V and J ends lost 6 bases and 6 bases, in that order; junction bases with no gene match: 4. Germline V gene sequence: CDR1 LNHDA, CDR2 SQIVND (reference sequence). DNA of the CDR3: TGTGCCAGTAGACTTACAGGGGGTCAGCCCCAGCATTTT. This translates into CASRLTGGQPQHF.

This chain connects TRBV28 to TRBJ2-1; TRBD2 matches 9 bases. CDR3 length: 15 residues. CDR1 and CDR2 (germline): MDHEN, SYDVKM. Losses at the gene ends were 7 bases for V and 8 bases for J; bases not matched to a gene: 12. CDR3 region: CASTAGGPAIDEQFF. The CDR3 bases are TGTGCCAGCACGGCGGGAGGGCCGGCAATAGATGAGCAGTTCTTC.

The rearrangement joins TRBV2 to TRBJ2-5; D call uncertain. Trimming took off 4 bases at V and 5 bases at J, with 14 bases between the two ends. This CDR3 is 14 amino acids long. Germline assignment: CDR1 SNHLY and CDR2 FYNNEI. The CDR3 DNA sequence: TGTGCCAGCAGTGTAGAGGTTTTAGGCGAGACCCAGTACTTC. It is translated as CASSVEVLGETQYF.

This chain joins TRBV7-3 and TRBJ2-3; D is possibly TRBD2 (6 bases). Germline CDR1 is SGHTA and CDR2 is FQGTGA. The CDR3 contains 14 residues. The V end lost 5 bases, the J end lost 2 bases, and 11 bases lay between the germline ends. CDR3 residues: CASSPGEATDTQYF. In DNA form, the CDR3 reads TGTGCCAGCAGCCCCGGGGAGGCCACAGATACGCAGTATTTT.